The T cell receptor (beta chain) under discussion was sequenced for a study of cytotoxic CD8 clonotypes in ibrutinib-treated CLL. This clone was seen a handful of times. TCRdb's copy holds only in-frame clones and misses some; the assay was immunoSEQ multiplex PCR. The sample includes fewer than 20,000 clones, 55% to 80% of them seen just once. The receptor was derived from a human donor with chronic lymphocytic leukemia. Specimen: PBMCs, collected after 12 months of ibrutinib treatment.

The CDR3 nucleotides are TGTGCCAGCAGTGGGGACTCCCGCCTTCATACGCAGTATTTT. Amino acid sequence: CASSGDSRLHTQYF. J is TRBJ2-3 and V is TRBV25-1, with D possibly matching TRBD2 (6 bases). Trimming shortened V by 4 bases and J by 7 bases, and 15 bases separated the two germline ends. The length of the CDR3 is 14 residues. Germline values: CDR1 MGHDK, CDR2 SYGVNS.